This entry concerns a single TCR beta chain. The antigen is unknown. Profiling relied on immunoSEQ multiplex PCR, and the TCRdb table lists in-frame clones only, not all of them. This sample carries around 100,000 clones, 88% of them seen once, and the ten largest clones take roughly 2%. This CDR3 region has 13 residues. CDR1 and CDR2 (germline): GTSNPN, SVGIG (reference sequence). Trimming removed 2 bases at V and 1 base at J, with 6 bases between. This record belongs to a study of T cell responses to AZD1222 COVID-19 vaccine. Findings and limits, study-wide: The study identified only five to seven AZD1222 recipients as seropositive at baseline.

The sequence derives from an adult in good health. The rearrangement joins TRBV30 to TRBJ1-3; no clear D gene. The source was peripheral blood, collected on day 0 of AZD1222 vaccination. The CDR3 DNA sequence: TGTGCCTGGAGTCGGGGATCTGGAAACACCATATATTTT. Translation: CAWSRGSGNTIYF.